This T cell receptor (beta chain) was recorded in a study of early stage breast cancer tumors. V lost 4 bases, J lost 2 bases, and 11 bases lay in between. From germline, CDR1 is ENHRY and CDR2 SYGVKD. The CDR3 length is 14 residues. A few counts support this clone. Profiling relied on immunoSEQ multiplex PCR, and the TCRdb table lists in-frame clones only, not all of them. The sample yields about 69,000 clones, less than 90% seen once. Source material: blood. The TCR sequence derives from a person aged 40 to 49 with breast cancer. The chain recombines TRBV10-3 with TRBJ1-2; tentative D call: TRBD1 (6 bases). This CDR3 reads CAISGQQGNYGYTF. CDR3 sequence (DNA): TGTGCCATCAGTGGCCAACAGGGAAACTATGGCTACACCTTC.